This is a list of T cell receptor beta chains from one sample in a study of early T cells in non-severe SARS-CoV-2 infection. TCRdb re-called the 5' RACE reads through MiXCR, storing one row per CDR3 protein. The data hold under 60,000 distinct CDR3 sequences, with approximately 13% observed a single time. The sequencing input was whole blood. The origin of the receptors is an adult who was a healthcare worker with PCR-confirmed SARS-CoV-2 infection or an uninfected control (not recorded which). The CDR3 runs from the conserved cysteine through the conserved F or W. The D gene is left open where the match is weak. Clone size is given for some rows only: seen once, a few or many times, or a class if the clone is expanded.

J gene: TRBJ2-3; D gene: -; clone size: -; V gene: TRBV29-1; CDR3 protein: CSVEVGATDTQYF; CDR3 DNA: TGCAGCGTTGAAGTGGGGGCGACAGATACGCAGTATTTT
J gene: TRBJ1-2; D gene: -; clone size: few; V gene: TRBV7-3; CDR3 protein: CASSSQVGYGYTF; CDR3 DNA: TGTGCCAGCAGCTCACAGGTGGGGTATGGCTACACCTTC
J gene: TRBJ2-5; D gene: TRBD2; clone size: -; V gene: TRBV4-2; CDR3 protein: CASSQLTSGVETQYF; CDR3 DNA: TGTGCCAGCAGCCAACTCACTAGCGGGGTAGAGACCCAGTACTTC
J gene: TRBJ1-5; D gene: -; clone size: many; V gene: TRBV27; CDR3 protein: CASSFHADSNQPQHF; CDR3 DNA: TGTGCCAGCAGTTTTCATGCCGATAGCAATCAGCCCCAGCATTTT
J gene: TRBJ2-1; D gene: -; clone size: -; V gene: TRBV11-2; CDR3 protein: CASSLDPKSTGWYNEQFF; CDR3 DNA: TGTGCCAGCAGCTTAGACCCGAAGAGTACGGGGTGGTACAATGAGCAGTTCTTC
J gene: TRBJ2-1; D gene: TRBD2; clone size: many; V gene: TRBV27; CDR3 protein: CASRPGTTWYNEQFF; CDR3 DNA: TGTGCCAGCAGACCCGGGACTACCTGGTACAATGAGCAGTTCTTC
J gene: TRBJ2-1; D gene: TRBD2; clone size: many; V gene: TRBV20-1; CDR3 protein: CSARGGRGVDEQFF; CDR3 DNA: TGCAGTGCTAGGGGCGGGAGAGGTGTCGATGAGCAGTTCTTC
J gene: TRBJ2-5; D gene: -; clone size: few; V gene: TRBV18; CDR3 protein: CASSLILQETQYF; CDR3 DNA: TGTGCCAGCTCACTAATCCTCCAAGAGACCCAGTACTTC
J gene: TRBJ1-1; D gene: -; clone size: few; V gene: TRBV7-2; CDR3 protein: CASSYGAFNTEAFF; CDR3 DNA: TGTGCCAGCAGCTATGGGGCCTTTAACACTGAAGCTTTCTTT
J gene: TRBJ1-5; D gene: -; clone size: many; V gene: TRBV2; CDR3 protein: CASTRSYSLQPQHF; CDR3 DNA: TGTGCCAGCACTAGATCTTACAGCCTCCAGCCCCAGCATTTT
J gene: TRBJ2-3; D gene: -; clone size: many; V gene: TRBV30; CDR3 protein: CAWSGPPVPADTQYF; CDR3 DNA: TGTGCCTGGAGTGGACCCCCCGTCCCCGCAGATACGCAGTATTTT
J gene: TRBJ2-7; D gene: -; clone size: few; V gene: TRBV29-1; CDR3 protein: CSVEDWAGDAYEQYF; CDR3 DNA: TGCAGCGTTGAAGATTGGGCAGGGGATGCCTACGAGCAGTACTTC
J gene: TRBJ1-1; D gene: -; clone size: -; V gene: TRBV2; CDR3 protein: CASAQGRGTEAFF; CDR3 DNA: TGTGCCAGCGCACAGGGACGGGGGACTGAAGCTTTCTTT
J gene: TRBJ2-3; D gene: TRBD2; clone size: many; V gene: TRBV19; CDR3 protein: CASSSRLAGVRDTQYF; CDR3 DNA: TGTGCCAGTAGTTCCCGACTAGCGGGAGTGAGGGATACGCAGTATTTT
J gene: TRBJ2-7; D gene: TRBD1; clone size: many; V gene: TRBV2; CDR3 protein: CASSPGTGLKQYF; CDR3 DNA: TGTGCCAGCAGTCCCGGGACAGGGTTGAAGCAGTACTTC
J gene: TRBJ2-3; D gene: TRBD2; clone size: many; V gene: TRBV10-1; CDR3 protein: CASSRYAGVGTDTQYF; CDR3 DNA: TGCGCCAGCAGCCGATACGCGGGAGTCGGTACAGATACGCAGTATTTT
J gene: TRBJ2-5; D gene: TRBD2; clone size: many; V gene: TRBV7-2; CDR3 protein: CASTLAGTETQYF; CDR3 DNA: TGTGCCAGCACCTTAGCGGGGACAGAGACCCAGTACTTC
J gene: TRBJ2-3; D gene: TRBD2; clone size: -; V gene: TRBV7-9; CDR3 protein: CASSNGLAATDTQYF; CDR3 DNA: TGTGCCAGCAGCAACGGACTAGCGGCCACAGATACGCAGTATTTT
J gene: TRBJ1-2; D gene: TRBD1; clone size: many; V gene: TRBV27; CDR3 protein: CASSSGTGIRGYTF; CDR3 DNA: TGTGCCAGCAGTTCCGGGACAGGGATACGAGGCTACACCTTC
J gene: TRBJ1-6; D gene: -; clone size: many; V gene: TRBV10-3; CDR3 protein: CAISDGPAEYSPLHF; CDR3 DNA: TGTGCCATCAGTGACGGTCCCGCGGAGTATTCACCCCTCCACTTT
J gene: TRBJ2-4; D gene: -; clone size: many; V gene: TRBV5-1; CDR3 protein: CASSLVNAGVENIQYF; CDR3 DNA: TGCGCCAGCAGCTTGGTTAACGCAGGGGTCGAAAACATTCAGTACTTC
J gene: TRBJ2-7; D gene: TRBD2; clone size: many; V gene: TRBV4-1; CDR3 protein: CASSHEFSGTSSYEQYF; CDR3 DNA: TGCGCCAGCAGCCACGAATTTAGCGGGACCAGCTCCTACGAGCAGTACTTC
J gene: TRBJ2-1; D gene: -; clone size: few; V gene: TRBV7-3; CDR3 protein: CASSPSGGRHEQFF; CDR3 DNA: TGTGCCAGCAGTCCTTCCGGGGGGCGGCATGAGCAGTTCTTC
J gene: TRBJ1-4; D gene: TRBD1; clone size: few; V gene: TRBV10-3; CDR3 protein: CAISEPGQGLDEKLFF; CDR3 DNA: TGTGCCATCAGTGAACCCGGACAGGGTTTGGATGAAAAACTGTTTTTT
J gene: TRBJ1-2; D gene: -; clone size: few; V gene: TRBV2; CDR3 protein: CASNIGESYGYTF; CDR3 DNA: TGTGCCAGCAATATAGGGGAGAGCTATGGCTACACCTTC
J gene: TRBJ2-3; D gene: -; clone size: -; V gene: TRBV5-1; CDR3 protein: CASRTHADTQYF; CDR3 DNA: TGCGCCAGCAGAACACACGCAGATACGCAGTATTTT
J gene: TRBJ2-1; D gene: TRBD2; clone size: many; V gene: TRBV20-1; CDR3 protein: CSAGRTSGRVNNEQFF; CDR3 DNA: TGCAGTGCTGGAAGGACTAGCGGGAGGGTAAACAATGAGCAGTTCTTC
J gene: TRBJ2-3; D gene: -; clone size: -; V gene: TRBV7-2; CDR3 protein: CASSLGLSDTQYF; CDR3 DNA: TGTGCCAGCAGCTTAGGATTATCAGATACGCAGTATTTT
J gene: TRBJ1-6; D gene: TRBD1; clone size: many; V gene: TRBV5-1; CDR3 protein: CASSLQGANSPLHF; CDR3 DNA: TGCGCCAGCAGCCTACAGGGGGCTAATTCACCCCTCCACTTT
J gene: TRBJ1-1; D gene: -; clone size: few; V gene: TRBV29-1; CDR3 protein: CSVQSMNTEAFF; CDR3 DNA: TGCAGCGTCCAGAGCATGAACACTGAAGCTTTCTTT
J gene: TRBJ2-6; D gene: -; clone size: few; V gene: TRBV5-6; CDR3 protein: CASSLGRSGANVLTF; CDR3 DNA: TGTGCCAGCAGCTTGGGCCGCTCTGGGGCCAACGTCCTGACTTTC
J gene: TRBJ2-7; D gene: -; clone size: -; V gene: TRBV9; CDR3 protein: CASSVEQGPSYEQYF; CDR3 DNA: TGTGCCAGCAGCGTAGAGCAGGGGCCCTCTTACGAGCAGTACTTC
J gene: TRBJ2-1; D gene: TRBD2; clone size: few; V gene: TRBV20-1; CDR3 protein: CSASGTSGRGGDEQFF; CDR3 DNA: TGCAGTGCTAGCGGGACTAGCGGGAGAGGAGGCGATGAGCAGTTCTTC
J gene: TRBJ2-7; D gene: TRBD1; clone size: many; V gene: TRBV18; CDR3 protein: CASSPLGTGESEQYF; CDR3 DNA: TGTGCCAGCTCACCACTCGGGACAGGGGAAAGCGAGCAGTACTTC
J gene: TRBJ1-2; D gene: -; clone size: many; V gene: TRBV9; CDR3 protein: CASSLGGAAGNSRGYTF; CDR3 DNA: TGTGCCAGCAGCCTGGGCGGTGCGGCAGGAAACTCACGTGGCTACACCTTC
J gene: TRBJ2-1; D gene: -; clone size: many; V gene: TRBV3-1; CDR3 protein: CASSHSGASYNEQFF; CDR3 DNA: TGTGCCAGCAGCCATTCGGGGGCCTCCTACAATGAGCAGTTCTTC
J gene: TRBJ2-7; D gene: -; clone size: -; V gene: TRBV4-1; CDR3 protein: CASSQEGRDYEQYF; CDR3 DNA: TGCGCCAGCAGCCAAGAGGGCCGAGACTACGAGCAGTACTTC